A selection of T cell receptor beta chains follows, all from one sample in a study of shared clonotypes between healthy human individuals. TCRdb's copy holds only in-frame clones and misses some; the assay was immunoSEQ multiplex PCR. The data hold about 2.3 million clones, with 85% to 95% observed a single time. The sequencing input was naive CD4+ T cells from PBMCs. The receptors were gathered from a man aged 18-30 years in good health. Some clones in this sample may be carry-over from other donors' samples. Both conserved end residues are part of each CDR3. A D gene is named only where the DNA matches it firmly. The size entry is marked missing in some rows and otherwise reads once, few, many or a size class.

D gene | J gene | V gene | clone size | CDR3 DNA | CDR3 protein
. | TRBJ2-2 | TRBV6-1 | . | TGTGCCAGCAGTGATGGCCCCAACACCGGGGAGCTGTTTTTT | CASSDGPNTGELFF
. | TRBJ2-3 | TRBV7-3 | . | TGTGCCAGCTCTGGAGGTCGAACAGATACGCAGTATTTT | CASSGGRTDTQYF
TRBD1 | TRBJ1-4 | TRBV5-4 | . | TGTGCCAGCAGCACAGGGGGGGTGGGTGAAAAACTGTTTTTT | CASSTGGVGEKLFF
. | TRBJ2-1 | TRBV9 | . | TGTGCCAGCAGCGTAGATGCTTTCTCGCCCAGCTCCTACAATGAGCAGTTCTTC | CASSVDAFSPSSYNEQFF
. | TRBJ1-1 | TRBV6-4 | . | TGTGCCAGCAGTACGAACACTGAAGCTTTCTTT | CASSTNTEAFF
. | TRBJ1-5 | TRBV6-1 | few | TGTGCCAGCAGCGCAGGCTACAATCAGCCCCAGCATTTT | CASSAGYNQPQHF
. | TRBJ1-1 | TRBV5-4 | . | TGTGCCAGCTGTCGGACGGGTACAAGCACTGAAGCTTTCTTT | CASCRTGTSTEAFF
TRBD1 | TRBJ1-2 | TRBV25-1 | . | TGTGCCAGCAGTGCGGGACAGGGGGCTTCAAACTATGGCTACACCTTC | CASSAGQGASNYGYTF
. | TRBJ2-7 | TRBV10-3 | . | TGTGCCATCAGTGATTCCCTCTACGAGCAGTACTTC | CAISDSLYEQYF
. | TRBJ2-7 | TRBV15 | . | TGTGCCACCAGCAGAGATCGGCTAGCGCCCTCCCGCTCCTACGAGCAGTACTTC | CATSRDRLAPSRSYEQYF
. | TRBJ2-7 | TRBV28 | once | TGTGCCAGCAGTTTGCCGGACAGTACCTACGAGCAGTACTTC | CASSLPDSTYEQYF
TRBD1 | TRBJ1-3 | TRBV28 | . | TGTGCCAGCAGTTTAACCTGGGACAGGGGGCTTGGCACCATATATTTT | CASSLTWDRGLGTIYF
. | TRBJ2-1 | TRBV4-2 | . | TGTGCCAGCAGCCAGTCTGGGTCGGGTGCCTACAATGAGCAGTTCTTC | CASSQSGSGAYNEQFF
TRBD1 | TRBJ2-1 | TRBV28 | . | TGTGCCAGCAGTCTGGGACAGGGGGATAATGAGCAGTTCTTC | CASSLGQGDNEQFF
. | TRBJ2-7 | TRBV18 | . | TGTGCCAGCTCACCAGCAGGGTCCCACGAGCAGTACTTC | CASSPAGSHEQYF
. | TRBJ2-7 | TRBV5-1 | . | TGCGCCAGCAGCTTGGTGCCGGGAGAGACCTACGAGCAGTACTTC | CASSLVPGETYEQYF
. | TRBJ2-3 | TRBV7-2 | . | TGTGCCAGCAGCTTAGGAGCCGGTAGGGGCACAGATACGCAGTATTTT | CASSLGAGRGTDTQYF
. | TRBJ2-5 | TRBV7-2 | . | TGTGCCAGCAGCTATCAAGAGACCCAGTACTTC | CASSYQETQYF
TRBD1 | TRBJ2-7 | TRBV7-6 | . | TGTGCCAGCAGCTTCTCCGGGACAGCCTACGAGCAGTACTTC | CASSFSGTAYEQYF
. | TRBJ2-5 | TRBV29-1 | . | TGCAGCGTGGAACAGGGAACGGAGACCCAGTACTTC | CSVEQGTETQYF
. | TRBJ1-1 | TRBV5-1 | . | TGCGCCAGCAGCTTTGGCGCACCGATGAACACTGAAGCTTTCTTT | CASSFGAPMNTEAFF
. | TRBJ2-5 | TRBV6-1 | once | TGTGCCAGCAGTGGACGCGGCTTGGGGACCCAGTACTTC | CASSGRGLGTQYF
TRBD1 | TRBJ1-3 | TRBV14 | . | TGTGCCAGCAGCCAGAACCGGGACAGGGTTCTTGGAAACACCATATATTTT | CASSQNRDRVLGNTIYF
TRBD1 | TRBJ2-7 | TRBV7-2 | . | TGTGCCAGCAGCCCGGGACAGCCCCTCCCCTACGAGCAGTACTTC | CASSPGQPLPYEQYF
TRBD2 | TRBJ2-1 | TRBV28 | . | TGTGCCAGCATCAAAAGCCCCGGGACTAGCGGATCTTACTCCTACAATGAGCAGTTCTTC | CASIKSPGTSGSYSYNEQFF
. | TRBJ2-3 | TRBV28 | once | TGTGCCAGCAGTTTTGACAAATTAGTAGCACAGAGCACAGATACGCAGTATTTT | CASSFDKLVAQSTDTQYF
. | TRBJ2-2 | TRBV7-7 | . | TGTGCCAGCAGCTTGGTGGGAGTAGTAGGCACCGGGGAGCTGTTTTTT | CASSLVGVVGTGELFF
. | TRBJ1-2 | TRBV5-4 | . | TGTGCCAGCAGCTTTCCTAATCTCTATGGCTACACCTTC | CASSFPNLYGYTF
TRBD2 | TRBJ2-3 | TRBV9 | . | TGTGCCAGCAGCCCAACGGTCCGGGAGGTTCTGGTAGATACGCAGTATTTT | CASSPTVREVLVDTQYF
TRBD1 | TRBJ1-2 | TRBV28 | . | TGTGCCAGCAGCCCAGGGGACAGGGCTAACTATGGCTACACCTTC | CASSPGDRANYGYTF
. | TRBJ1-1 | TRBV11-1 | . | TGTGCCAGCAGCTCGGGTGCAGGGGTCGGGACTGAAGCTTTCTTT | CASSSGAGVGTEAFF
. | TRBJ1-2 | TRBV6-6 | once | TGTGCCAGCAGTTACGATGTCGGTGCTAACTATGGCTACACTTTC | CASSYDVGANYGYTF
. | TRBJ2-7 | TRBV29-1 | . | TGCAGCGTTCTTTTAGGACAGTCCTACGAGCAGTACTTC | CSVLLGQSYEQYF
. | TRBJ1-1 | TRBV28 | few | TGTGCCAGCGGCATTCGAAACACTGAAGCTTTCTTT | CASGIRNTEAFF
. | TRBJ2-7 | TRBV18 | . | TGTGCCAGCTCACCAAAGGGGACCTACGAGCAGTACTTC | CASSPKGTYEQYF
. | TRBJ1-2 | TRBV27 | . | TGTGCCAGCAGTACAGGACTAAACTATGGCTACACCTTC | CASSTGLNYGYTF
. | TRBJ1-5 | TRBV29-1 | . | TGCAGCGTTTCAGGAGCCCGCAATCAGCCCCAGCATTTT | CSVSGARNQPQHF
. | TRBJ1-1 | TRBV4-2 | . | TGTGCCAGCAGCCAAGTCATAGGGCAAACAGCTTTCTTC | CASSQVIGQTAFF
TRBD1 | TRBJ1-5 | TRBV30 | . | TGTGCCTGGAGGAGACAGGGGGCAGGTCAGCCCCAGCATTTT | CAWRRQGAGQPQHF
TRBD2 | TRBJ2-1 | TRBV6-1 | . | TGTGCCAGCAGTGGGGTGCGGGAGGGATCCCCCTACAATGAGCAGTTCTTC | CASSGVREGSPYNEQFF
TRBD2 | TRBJ2-5 | TRBV29-1 | . | TGCAGCGAATGGACTAGCGGGAGGGCCGAGGGGACCCAGTACTTC | CSEWTSGRAEGTQYF
. | TRBJ2-3 | TRBV11-1 | . | TGTGCCAGCAGCTTAGTCAGGGTTAGCACAGATACGCAGTATTTT | CASSLVRVSTDTQYF
TRBD1 | TRBJ2-4 | TRBV6-1 | . | TGTGCCAGCAGGGAAGACAGGGTAGCCAAAAACATTCAGTACTTC | CASREDRVAKNIQYF
. | TRBJ2-1 | TRBV2 | . | TGTGCCAGCAGTGAAGCCCAGGGAATCATTAAGCAGTTCTTC | CASSEAQGIIKQFF
. | TRBJ2-7 | TRBV6-6 | . | TGTGCCAGCAACACCCTTGGGGGGAAGGGCGAGCAGTACTTC | CASNTLGGKGEQYF
TRBD2 | TRBJ2-1 | TRBV19 | . | TGTGCCAGCCAGCGGGAGGTACATGAGCAGTTCTTC | CASQREVHEQFF
. | TRBJ2-2 | TRBV11-1 | . | TGTGCCAGCAGCCCCCAAGGACAGCTACAGTCGAACACCGGGGAGCTGTTTTTT | CASSPQGQLQSNTGELFF